Below, 20 T cell receptor beta chains from the same sample are listed, as sequenced in a study of CD4 and CD8 cells across lung adenocarcinoma regions (dated by TCRdb to 2016 to 2019). Library construction relied on PCR. TCRdb names HiSeq X Ten as the instrument used. TCRdb reanalyzed the raw reads on its own, using fastp at Q25 for trimming and MiXCR for clone calling, and kept in-frame beta chains. Duplicate CDR3 protein sequences are folded into a single record with the most common DNA and genes. The table for this sample lists about 12,000 distinct CDR3 sequences; 40% to 55% of them were counted only once. Roughly 25% of the sample is taken by the ten largest. Sequenced input: CD8+ T cells from the margin of a lung tumor. The cell subset or site label here, explained by the study, means: tumor margin region. Receptors originate from a female donor with lung adenocarcinoma. The CD4 and CD8 labels of this study may be unreliable.

This chain connects TRBV6-1 to TRBJ2-4, with D tentatively TRBD1 (5 bases). The V gene's germline CDR1 is MNHNS and CDR2 SASEGT. Trimming removed 3 bases from V and 1 base from J, with 10 bases in between. The CDR3 contains 15 residues. CDR3 DNA: TGTGCCAGCAGTGACAGGGCTCCTGCCAAAAACATTCAGTACTTC. Its protein is CASSDRAPAKNIQYF.

This clonotype was counted a few times. The gene calls are TRBV3-1 and TRBJ2-3; D gene unclear. The CDR3 sequence is 12 residues long. CDR1 is LGHDT, CDR2 YNNKEL, per germline (reference sequence). V lost 1 base to trimming and J lost 6 bases, with 5 bases between them. The CDR3 region is CASSQVGDTQYF. The CDR3 nucleotides are TGTGCCAGCAGCCAAGTAGGGGATACGCAGTATTTT.

In its sample, this clonotype is medium-sized (0.01 to 0.1%). CDR3 region: CASMRLGVETQYF. Written as DNA, the CDR3 is TGTGCCAGCATGAGGTTGGGGGTAGAGACCCAGTACTTC. The genes are TRBV6-1 and TRBJ2-5, with D perhaps matching TRBD1 or TRBD2 (5 bases each). This CDR3 region has 13 residues. V lost 7 bases and J lost 4, with 13 bases in between. Germline values: CDR1 MNHNS, CDR2 SASEGT.

The genes are TRBV3-1 and TRBJ2-2, with D hard to call. Between the trimmed V and J ends, which lost 4 bases and 4 bases, there was a span of 4 bases. Per germline, CDR1 LGHDT and CDR2 YNNKEL (reference sequence). This CDR3 comprises 12 residues. CDR3 coding DNA: TGTGCCAGCAGCCTCACCACCGGGGAGCTGTTTTTT. It is translated as CASSLTTGELFF. Variable domain in full (rest from reference TRBV3-1 and TRBJ2-2): DTAVSQTPKYLVTQMGNDKSIKCEQNLGHDTMYWYKQDSKKFLKIMFSYNNKELIINETVPNRFSPKSPDKAHLNLHINSLELGDSAVYFCASSLTTGELFFGEGSRLTVL.

The chain couples TRBV6-1 to TRBJ2-3; 9 nucleotides match TRBD1. In germline, CDR1 is MNHNS, CDR2 SASEGT. CDR3 length equals 17 residues. The V and J ends lost 4 bases and 9 bases, in that order; junction bases with no gene match: 17. CDR3 loop: CASSVGRGQGGTGTQYF. DNA for the CDR3: TGTGCCAGCAGTGTTGGTCGGGGACAGGGAGGCACCGGGACGCAGTATTTT.

This clonotype is judged medium-sized (0.01 to 0.1%). This chain links TRBV27 with TRBJ2-1, with D maybe TRBD2 (5 bases). Germline CDR1 is MNHEY and CDR2 is SMNVEV (reference sequence). Trimming removed 5 bases from V and 4 bases from J, with 12 bases in between. This CDR3 region has 14 residues. CDR3 nucleotides: TGTGCCAGCAGTGACACGGGGAGATACAATGAGCAGTTCTTC. It codes for CASSDTGRYNEQFF.

This sequence joins TRBV11-1 and TRBJ2-3; the match to TRBD2 covers 8 bases. This CDR3 is built from 16 residues. J was trimmed by 2 bases and V by 6 bases; bases with no gene match: 10. In germline, CDR1 is SGHAT, CDR2 FQDESV (reference sequence). CDR3 in amino acids: CASSNRGGGHTDTQYF. CDR3 DNA sequence: TGTGCCAGCAGTAATAGGGGCGGGGGGCACACAGATACGCAGTATTTT.

The chain combines TRBV6-1 with TRBJ2-3; 7 bases fit TRBD2. CDR3 length: 17 residues. The V gene's germline CDR1 is MNHNS and CDR2 SASEGT. Trimming took 4 bases from V and 0 from J; bases not matched to a gene: 10. In DNA form, the CDR3 reads TGTGCCAGCAGTGTCCATGCGGGTAGCGGGAGCACAGATACGCAGTATTTT. It translates to CASSVHAGSGSTDTQYF.

V gene TRBV14 combines with J gene TRBJ2-1; possible D gene TRBD2, 5 bases. Germline V gene data show CDR1 as SGHDN and CDR2 as FVKESK. The CDR3 loop spans 14 amino acids. Trimming pared 4 bases from V and 3 bases from J, leaving 10 bases between. This CDR3 is CASSLRTYYNEQFF. CDR3 sequence (DNA): TGTGCCAGCAGCCTAAGGACTTACTACAATGAGCAGTTCTTC.

The table lists this clonotype with a few counts. This chain connects TRBV6-1 to TRBJ2-7, with 10 positions matching TRBD1. Per germline, CDR1 MNHNS and CDR2 SASEGT. Trimming cost V 7 bases and J 2 bases; bases outside gene matches: 2. The length of the CDR3 is 13 residues. The CDR3, as DNA: TGTGCCAGCAAGGGACAGGGGACCTACGAGCAGTACTTC. Translation: CASKGQGTYEQYF.

This clonotype appeared many times. The rearrangement links TRBV10-3 to TRBJ1-5; D perhaps matches TRBD1 (6 bases). CDR1 ENHRY and CDR2 SYGVKD come from the germline V gene. CDR3 length equals 14 residues. Trimming took 3 bases from V and 4 from J, leaving 10 bases between them. The DNA of the CDR3 is TGTGCCATCAGTGATCGCCAGGGGAATCAGCCCCAGCATTTT. It codes for CAISDRQGNQPQHF.

V and J are TRBV5-1 and TRBJ1-1; D is ambiguous. The CDR3 loop spans 13 amino acids. Germline V gene sequence: CDR1 SGHRS, CDR2 YFSETQ. V was clipped by 0 bases and J by 5 bases, with 8 bases between them. The CDR3 nucleotides read TGCGCCAGCAGCTTGGGAGCGCAAACTGAAGCTTTCTTT. Protein: CASSLGAQTEAFF.

The chain couples TRBV4-1 to TRBJ2-5; the match to TRBD2 covers 15 bases. The V gene's germline CDR1 is MGHRA and CDR2 YSYEKL. This CDR3 contains 17 residues. J was trimmed by 5 bases and V by 1 base; bases with no gene match: 5. CDR3 sequence: CASSQGTSGGGRETQYF. DNA for the CDR3: TGCGCCAGCAGCCAAGGGACTAGCGGGGGGGGGAGGGAGACCCAGTACTTC.

About this clonotype: The CDR3 carries no conserved terminal phenylalanine or tryptophan, so it likely arises from a read error. The limits of the CDR3 on the DNA are not certain, so only TCRdb's listed CDR3 is given. The V gene is TRBV25-1, the J gene TRBJ2-5; TRBD1, the D gene given by the table, was not confirmed from the DNA. The germline V gene encodes CDR1 MGHDK and CDR2 SYGVNS. Termini included, the CDR3 measures 16 amino acids. The CDR3 sequence is CASGSWEGGIQETQYS.

The chain has TRBV27 and TRBJ2-3, with unresolved D. The J call is doubtful: the DNA matches TRBJ2-7 better. Germline CDR1 is MNHEY and CDR2 is SMNVEV (reference sequence). This CDR3 region has 13 residues. The CDR3 nucleotides are TGTGCCAGCAGCCGAATCCAGGCTAATGAGCAGTACTTC. Protein sequence: CASSRIQANEQYF.

This clonotype is medium-sized in the sample. V is TRBV12-5 and J is TRBJ2-1, with 7 bases matching TRBD1. The CDR3 runs to 15 residues. The V gene end was trimmed by 2 bases and the J gene end by 4 bases; junction bases not matched to a gene: 5. The V gene's germline CDR1 is LGHNT and CDR2 FRNRAP. CDR3 amino acids: CASGLYRGSYNEQFF. The CDR3 DNA sequence: TGTGCTAGTGGTTTGTACAGGGGTTCGTACAATGAGCAGTTCTTC.

The CDR3 nucleotides read TGTGCCAGCAGCCAAGGCTTTTACGAGCAGTACTTC. Protein product: CASSQGFYEQYF. The genes are TRBV14 and TRBJ2-1, with D unresolved. The J call may not be correct, given that the DNA end is closer to TRBJ2-7. The V gene's germline CDR1 is SGHDN and CDR2 FVKESK. The CDR3 is 12 residues long.

Concerning this clonotype: The junction and the germline gene differ at one end; a read error may be behind it. The rearrangement joins TRBV6-1 to TRBJ2-6; 10 nucleotides match TRBD2. The germline CDR1 and CDR2 sequences are MNHNS and SASEGT. The CDR3 consists of 18 residues. The chain's CDR3 is CASSGLSGGAAGANVQSF. The CDR3 DNA is TGTGCCAGCAGTGGACTAAGCGGGGGGGCAGCTGGGGCCAACGTGCAGTCTTTC.

This chain joins TRBV10-1 and TRBJ2-5; no clear D. The DNA end lines up better with TRBJ2-7; the J call may be wrong. CDR1 is WNHNN, CDR2 SYGVQD, per germline (reference sequence). The CDR3 runs 13 residues. CDR3 sequence reads: CASSENWGYEQYF. CDR3 in DNA: TGCGCCAGCAGTGAGAATTGGGGTTACGAGCAGTACTTC.

The chain combines TRBV10-3 with TRBJ2-1; D possibly corresponds to TRBD2 (6 bases). V was pared by 0 bases and J by 5 bases, with 14 bases between. Germline V lookup: CDR1 ENHRY, CDR2 SYGVKD. CDR3 length: 16 amino acids. The CDR3 spells CAISESGGITDNEQFF. CDR3 sequence (DNA): TGTGCCATCAGTGAGTCCGGCGGGATAACCGACAATGAGCAGTTCTTC.